The rows below give T cell receptor beta chains drawn from one sample of a study of T cells in Graves' hyperthyroidism and ophthalmopathy. Using its own MiXCR run on the multiplex PCR reads, TCRdb lists one record per CDR3 protein. The table includes 600,000 or so distinct CDR3 sequences, 13% to 15% detected once. The sequenced sample was blood. These receptor sequences come from a woman between 18 and 29 years old with Graves' ophthalmopathy. CDR3s include the opening cysteine and the closing phenylalanine or tryptophan. A D gene is named only where the DNA matches it firmly. A clone size is listed for some rows: how often the clone was seen (once, few, many), or a class if it is expanded.

J: TRBJ2-7; D: -; V: TRBV4-3; size: many; DNA: TGCGCCAGCAGCCAAGATCTGGGGTCCCGCTCCTACGAGCAGTACTTC; CDR3: CASSQDLGSRSYEQYF
J: TRBJ1-5; D: -; V: TRBV5-5; size: -; DNA: TGTGCCAGCAGCGTACGACTCCTTCGAGGTCAGCCCCAGCATTTT; CDR3: CASSVRLLRGQPQHF
J: TRBJ1-5; D: -; V: TRBV25-1; size: once; DNA: TGTGCCAGCATACAGGGCCGGGGCAATCAGCCCCAGCATTTT; CDR3: CASIQGRGNQPQHF
J: TRBJ1-2; D: TRBD1; V: TRBV12-3/TRBV12-4; size: many; DNA: TGTGCCAGCAGCATGGGACAGAACTATGGCTACACCTTC; CDR3: CASSMGQNYGYTF
J: TRBJ1-2; D: -; V: TRBV3-1; size: many; DNA: TGTGCCAGCAGCCTTTTCGAGACAGGCCCTAACTATGGCTACACCTTC; CDR3: CASSLFETGPNYGYTF
J: TRBJ1-2; D: -; V: TRBV6-1; size: many; DNA: TGTGCCAGCGATTCGTCTAGGGCAGCCTATGGCTACACCTTC; CDR3: CASDSSRAAYGYTF
J: TRBJ2-5; D: TRBD2; V: TRBV10-3; size: -; DNA: TGTGCCAGCAGCCCCCCTAGCGGGAGTCCAGAGACCCAGTACTTC; CDR3: CASSPPSGSPETQYF
J: TRBJ2-3; D: -; V: TRBV7-3; size: few; DNA: TGTGCCAGCAGCTTAAATCCCTCACCGGGGACAGATACGCAGTATTTT; CDR3: CASSLNPSPGTDTQYF
J: TRBJ2-7; D: -; V: TRBV28; size: many; DNA: TGTGCCAGCATCAACTCGAACCCCTCCTACGAGCAGTACTTC; CDR3: CASINSNPSYEQYF
J: TRBJ1-1; D: -; V: TRBV12-3/TRBV12-4; size: many; DNA: TGTGCCGGCAGGGTTTCAAACACTGAAGCTTTCTTT; CDR3: CAGRVSNTEAFF
J: TRBJ1-1; D: -; V: TRBV20-1; size: -; DNA: TGCAGTGCTAGAGATTCGACGCTTGGGGCAGCTTTCTTT; CDR3: CSARDSTLGAAFF
J: TRBJ1-5; D: -; V: TRBV27; size: few; DNA: TGTGCCAGCGGGCGGGGACGGAATAGCAATCAGCCCCAGCATTTT; CDR3: CASGRGRNSNQPQHF
J: TRBJ2-2; D: -; V: TRBV7-3; size: -; DNA: TGTGCCAGCGGAGACAGTGCGAACACCGGGGAGCTGTTTTTT; CDR3: CASGDSANTGELFF
J: TRBJ1-1; D: -; V: TRBV28; size: many; DNA: TGTGCCAGCAGCAACCCGACGACGAACACTGAAGCTTTCTTT; CDR3: CASSNPTTNTEAFF
J: TRBJ2-7; D: TRBD2; V: TRBV7-2; size: many; DNA: TGTGCCAGCACCCTCGACAGTGGGAGGGCGAGAGAGCAGTACTTC; CDR3: CASTLDSGRAREQYF
J: TRBJ2-3; D: -; V: TRBV2; size: many; DNA: TGTGCCAGCAAGGGTGGTGTCGCGACAGATACGCAGTATTTT; CDR3: CASKGGVATDTQYF
J: TRBJ2-1; D: -; V: TRBV20-1; size: many; DNA: TGCAGTGCTAGATCGGTAGGAGAGATAGACGAGCAGTTCTTC; CDR3: CSARSVGEIDEQFF
J: TRBJ2-6; D: TRBD2; V: TRBV7-9; size: -; DNA: TGTGCCAGCACCACCCGGGGGGGCACTGGGGCCAACGTCCTGACTTTC; CDR3: CASTTRGGTGANVLTF
J: TRBJ2-1; D: TRBD2; V: TRBV7-9; size: many; DNA: TGTGCCAGCAGCCAGACTAGCGGGGAGCAGTTCTTC; CDR3: CASSQTSGEQFF
J: TRBJ2-7; D: TRBD2; V: TRBV12-3/TRBV12-4; size: many; DNA: TGTGCCAGCAGTACTAGCGGGAGTCACGAGCAGTACTTC; CDR3: CASSTSGSHEQYF
J: TRBJ2-1; D: TRBD2; V: TRBV19; size: -; DNA: TGTGCCAGTAGTACGATAGCGGGAGGGAGGGATGAGCAGTTCTTC; CDR3: CASSTIAGGRDEQFF
J: TRBJ2-7; D: -; V: TRBV10-3; size: many; DNA: TGTGCCATCAGTGAGTACGGGGTTGGGCAGGGAGCCGAGCAGTACTTC; CDR3: CAISEYGVGQGAEQYF
J: TRBJ2-3; D: -; V: TRBV29-1; size: many; DNA: TGCAGCGTTGAAGAAGGACCCAACGGGGATACGCAGTATTTT; CDR3: CSVEEGPNGDTQYF
J: TRBJ1-3; D: -; V: TRBV24-1; size: -; DNA: TGTGCCACCAGTGATTTGCGACCCCCGGGCAGGCCTGGAAACACCATATATTTT; CDR3: CATSDLRPPGRPGNTIYF
J: TRBJ2-3; D: -; V: TRBV5-1; size: few; DNA: TGCGCCAGCAGCTTGGGTGCTAGCACCCTCACAGATACGCAGTATTTT; CDR3: CASSLGASTLTDTQYF
J: TRBJ2-5; D: -; V: TRBV27; size: many; DNA: TGTGCCAGCATCCCAGGGACCGCGGGGCTCGGGAAGACCCAGTACTTC; CDR3: CASIPGTAGLGKTQYF
J: TRBJ2-7; D: TRBD2; V: TRBV28; size: many; DNA: TGTGCCAGCAGTTCCGCCCCAGCGGGAGTGGGCGAGCAGTACTTC; CDR3: CASSSAPAGVGEQYF
J: TRBJ1-2; D: TRBD1; V: TRBV28; size: many; DNA: TGTGCCAGCAGTTTAATGTACAGGGGGCTAGGCTACACCTTC; CDR3: CASSLMYRGLGYTF
J: TRBJ1-1; D: TRBD1; V: TRBV20-1; size: -; DNA: TGCAGTGCCACTGGGACAGGGGCTGAAGCTTTCTTT; CDR3: CSATGTGAEAFF
J: TRBJ2-5; D: -; V: TRBV4-3; size: -; DNA: TGCGCCAGCAGCCAAGAGTGGGGGCCCGAGACCCAGTACTTC; CDR3: CASSQEWGPETQYF
J: TRBJ2-4; D: TRBD1; V: TRBV29-1; size: many; DNA: TGCAGCGTTGCTGGGACACAGGGGGGAAACATTCAGTACTTC; CDR3: CSVAGTQGGNIQYF
J: TRBJ2-3; D: TRBD2; V: TRBV19; size: few; DNA: TGTGCCAGCGGGAGGCGGGAGGAGGGATCAGATACGCAGTATTTT; CDR3: CASGRREEGSDTQYF
J: TRBJ2-7; D: -; V: TRBV5-6; size: many; DNA: TGTGCCAGCAGCTTGAAACCAACCTACGAGCAGTACTTC; CDR3: CASSLKPTYEQYF
J: TRBJ2-1; D: -; V: TRBV7-9; size: many; DNA: TGTGCCAGCAGCTTAGTAGGAAATGAGCAGTTCTTC; CDR3: CASSLVGNEQFF
J: TRBJ2-7; D: -; V: TRBV29-1; size: -; DNA: TGCAGCGTTGTGGCCCTAGGCCACGAGCAGTACTTC; CDR3: CSVVALGHEQYF
J: TRBJ1-6; D: -; V: TRBV7-6; size: many; DNA: TGTGCCAGCAGCTTCGGAAAGGTCAATAATTCACCCCTCCACTTT; CDR3: CASSFGKVNNSPLHF
J: TRBJ1-5; D: TRBD1; V: TRBV6-1; size: -; DNA: TGTGCCAGCAGTGACAGGGGGTGGGAGGGGTGGGCCCAGCATTTT; CDR3: CASSDRGWEGWAQHF
J: TRBJ2-5; D: -; V: TRBV9; size: many; DNA: TGTGCCAGCAGCGCCACCGGACTAACCCAAGAGACCCAGTACTTC; CDR3: CASSATGLTQETQYF
J: TRBJ1-2; D: -; V: TRBV7-9; size: many; DNA: TGTGCCAGCAGCAGCGATCGTAATGGCTACACCTTC; CDR3: CASSSDRNGYTF
J: TRBJ2-7; D: -; V: TRBV7-8; size: many; DNA: TGTGCCAGCAGCTTACAGGACCTGTACGAGCAGTACTTC; CDR3: CASSLQDLYEQYF
J: TRBJ2-7; D: -; V: TRBV27; size: many; DNA: TGTGCCAGCAGTTTGAGGGTGAGCTCCTACGAGCAGTACTTC; CDR3: CASSLRVSSYEQYF
J: TRBJ1-5; D: -; V: TRBV4-2; size: -; DNA: TGTGCCAGCAGCCAAGAGGGGCCGGCAGAAGATCAGCCCCAGCATTTT; CDR3: CASSQEGPAEDQPQHF
J: TRBJ1-2; D: TRBD1; V: TRBV6-1; size: -; DNA: TGTGCCAGCAGTAAGGGGGCCCTCAAATCATATGGCTACACCTTC; CDR3: CASSKGALKSYGYTF
J: TRBJ1-2; D: TRBD1; V: TRBV5-5; size: many; DNA: TGTGCCAGCAGCTTCAGGACAGGGGGCGCCTTAGCTAACTATGGCTACACCTTC; CDR3: CASSFRTGGALANYGYTF
J: TRBJ2-1; D: TRBD1; V: TRBV12-3/TRBV12-4; size: -; DNA: TGTGCCAGCAACCAAGGAGCAGGGGGCCCCTACAATGAGCAGTTCTTC; CDR3: CASNQGAGGPYNEQFF
J: TRBJ2-1; D: TRBD2; V: TRBV28; size: -; DNA: TGTGCCAGCAGTGCCCAACTAGCGGGAGGGGGGGTTGGGCAGTTCTTC; CDR3: CASSAQLAGGGVGQFF
J: TRBJ2-1; D: TRBD2; V: TRBV18; size: few; DNA: TGTGCCAGCCTCCCTACCGGGACTAGCGAAAACAATGAGCAGTTCTTC; CDR3: CASLPTGTSENNEQFF
J: TRBJ2-5; D: TRBD1; V: TRBV20-1; size: many; DNA: TGCAGTGGGAAACAGGGGGCGGAGACCCAGTACTTC; CDR3: CSGKQGAETQYF
J: TRBJ1-1; D: -; V: TRBV20-1; size: -; DNA: TGCAGTGCTAGTGGGGATACGGGCACTGAAGCTTTCTTT; CDR3: CSASGDTGTEAFF
J: TRBJ2-5; D: TRBD1; V: TRBV19; size: -; DNA: TGTGCCAGTAGTATAGTTGGCACAGGGGGCGGACAAGAGACCCAGTACTTC; CDR3: CASSIVGTGGGQETQYF